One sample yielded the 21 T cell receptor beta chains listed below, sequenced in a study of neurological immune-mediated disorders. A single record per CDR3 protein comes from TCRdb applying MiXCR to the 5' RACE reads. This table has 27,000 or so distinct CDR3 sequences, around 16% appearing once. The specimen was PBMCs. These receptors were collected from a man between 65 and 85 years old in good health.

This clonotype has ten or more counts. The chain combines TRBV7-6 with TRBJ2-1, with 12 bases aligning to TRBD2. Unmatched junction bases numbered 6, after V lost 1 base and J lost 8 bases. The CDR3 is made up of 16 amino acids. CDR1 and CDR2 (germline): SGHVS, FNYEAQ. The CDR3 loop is CASSLEGLAGFDEQFF. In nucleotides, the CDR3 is TGTGCCAGCAGCTTAGAGGGACTAGCGGGTTTTGATGAGCAGTTCTTC.

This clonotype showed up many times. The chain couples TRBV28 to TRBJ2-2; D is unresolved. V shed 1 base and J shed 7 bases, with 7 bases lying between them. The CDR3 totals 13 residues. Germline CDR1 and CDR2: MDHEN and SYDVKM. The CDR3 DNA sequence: TGTGCCAGCAGTTTATTACAGATCGGGGAGCTGTTTTTT. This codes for CASSLLQIGELFF.

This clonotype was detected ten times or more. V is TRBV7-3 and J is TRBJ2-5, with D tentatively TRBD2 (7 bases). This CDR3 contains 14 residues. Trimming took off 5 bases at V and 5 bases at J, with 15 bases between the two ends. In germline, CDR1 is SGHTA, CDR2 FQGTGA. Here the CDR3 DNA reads TGTGCCAGCAGCGACCGGTCGGGGGGCGAGACCCAGTACTTC. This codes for CASSDRSGGETQYF.

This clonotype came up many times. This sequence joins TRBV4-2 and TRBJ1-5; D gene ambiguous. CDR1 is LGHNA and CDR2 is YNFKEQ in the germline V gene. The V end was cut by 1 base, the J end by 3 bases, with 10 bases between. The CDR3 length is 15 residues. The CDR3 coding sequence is TGTGCCAGCAGCCAAGGGTCCCAGTACAATCAGCCCCAGCATTTT. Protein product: CASSQGSQYNQPQHF.

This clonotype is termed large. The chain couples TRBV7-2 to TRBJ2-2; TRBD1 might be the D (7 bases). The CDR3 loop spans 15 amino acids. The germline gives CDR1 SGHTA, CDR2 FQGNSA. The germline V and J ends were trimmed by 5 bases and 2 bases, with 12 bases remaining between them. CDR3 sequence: CASSPRDRNTGELFF. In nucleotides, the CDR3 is TGTGCCAGCAGCCCGCGGGACAGAAACACCGGGGAGCTGTTTTTT.

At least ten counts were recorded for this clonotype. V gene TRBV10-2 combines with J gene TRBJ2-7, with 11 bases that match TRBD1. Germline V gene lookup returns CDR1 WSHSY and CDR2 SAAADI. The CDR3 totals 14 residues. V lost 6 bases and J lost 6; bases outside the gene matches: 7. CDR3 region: CASRPGQGVREQYF. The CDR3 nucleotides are TGCGCCAGCAGGCCGGGACAGGGGGTTCGCGAGCAGTACTTC.

The CDR3 reads CATSRGDRGPTDTQYF. DNA for the CDR3: TGTGCCACCAGCAGAGGGGACAGGGGGCCTACAGATACGCAGTATTTT. The chain uses TRBV15 and TRBJ2-3, with 12 bases matching TRBD1. The CDR3 is made up of 16 amino acids. CDR1 and CDR2 (germline): LNHNV, YYDKDF (reference sequence). V gave up 1 base and J gave up 3 bases; unmatched junction bases: 2.

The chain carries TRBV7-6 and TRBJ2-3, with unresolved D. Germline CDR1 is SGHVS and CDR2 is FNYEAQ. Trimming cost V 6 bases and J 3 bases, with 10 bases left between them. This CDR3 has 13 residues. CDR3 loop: CASSYTRTDTQYF. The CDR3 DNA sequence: TGTGCCAGCAGTTATACGCGGACAGATACGCAGTATTTT.

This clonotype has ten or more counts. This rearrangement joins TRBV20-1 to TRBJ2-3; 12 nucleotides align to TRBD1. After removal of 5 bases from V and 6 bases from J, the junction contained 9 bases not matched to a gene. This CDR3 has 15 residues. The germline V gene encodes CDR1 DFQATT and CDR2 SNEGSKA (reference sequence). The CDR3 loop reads CSASPGQGATDTQYF. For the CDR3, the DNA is TGCAGTGCTTCGCCGGGACAGGGGGCGACGGATACGCAGTATTTT.

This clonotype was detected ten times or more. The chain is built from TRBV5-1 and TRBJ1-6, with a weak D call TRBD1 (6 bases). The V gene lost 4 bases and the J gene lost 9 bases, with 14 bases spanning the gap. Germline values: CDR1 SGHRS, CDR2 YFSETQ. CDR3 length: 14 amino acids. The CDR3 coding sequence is TGCGCCAGCAGCCCGGCAGGGGATGGTTCACCCCTCCACTTT. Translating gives CASSPAGDGSPLHF.

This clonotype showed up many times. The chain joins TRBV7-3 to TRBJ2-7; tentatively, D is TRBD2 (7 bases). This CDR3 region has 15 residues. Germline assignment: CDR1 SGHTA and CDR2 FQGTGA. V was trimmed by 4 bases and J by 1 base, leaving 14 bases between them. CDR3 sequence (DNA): TGTGCCAGCAGCTCCCTAGGGGGAGGGTCCTACGAGCAGTACTTC. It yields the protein CASSSLGGGSYEQYF.

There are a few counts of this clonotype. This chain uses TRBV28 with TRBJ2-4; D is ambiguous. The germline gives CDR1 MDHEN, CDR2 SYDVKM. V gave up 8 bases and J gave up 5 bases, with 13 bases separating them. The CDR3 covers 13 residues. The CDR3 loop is CASRKQGQNIQYF. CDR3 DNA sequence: TGTGCCAGCCGGAAACAAGGCCAAAACATTCAGTACTTC.

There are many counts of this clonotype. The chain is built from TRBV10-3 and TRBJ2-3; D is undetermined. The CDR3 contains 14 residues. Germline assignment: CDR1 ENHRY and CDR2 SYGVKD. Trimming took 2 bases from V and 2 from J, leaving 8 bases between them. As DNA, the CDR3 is TGTGCCATCAGTGAGAGGTCAGTCACAGATACGCAGTATTTT. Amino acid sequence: CAISERSVTDTQYF.

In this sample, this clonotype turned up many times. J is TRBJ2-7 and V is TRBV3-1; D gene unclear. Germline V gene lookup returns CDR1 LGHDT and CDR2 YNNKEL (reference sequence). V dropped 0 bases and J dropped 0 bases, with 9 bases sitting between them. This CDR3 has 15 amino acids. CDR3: CASSQDWQVSYEQYF. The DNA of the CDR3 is TGTGCCAGCAGCCAAGATTGGCAGGTCTCCTACGAGCAGTACTTC.

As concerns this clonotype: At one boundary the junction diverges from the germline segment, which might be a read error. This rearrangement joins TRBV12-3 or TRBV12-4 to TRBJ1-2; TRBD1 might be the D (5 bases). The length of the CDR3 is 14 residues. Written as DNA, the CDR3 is TGTGCCAGCAGCGGGACCGCCCGTAACTATGGCTACGCCTTC. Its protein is CASSGTARNYGYAF.

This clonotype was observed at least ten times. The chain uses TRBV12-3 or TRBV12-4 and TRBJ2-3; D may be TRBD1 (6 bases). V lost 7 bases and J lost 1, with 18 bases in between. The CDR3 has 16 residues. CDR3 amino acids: CASNRRLGGRTDTQYF. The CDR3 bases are TGTGCCAGCAACCGGCGTCTAGGGGGTCGCACAGATACGCAGTATTTT.

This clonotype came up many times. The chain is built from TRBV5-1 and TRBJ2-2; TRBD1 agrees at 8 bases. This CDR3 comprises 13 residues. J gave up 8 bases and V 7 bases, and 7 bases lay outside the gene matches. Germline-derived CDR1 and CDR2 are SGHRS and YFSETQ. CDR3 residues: CASADRDSGELFF. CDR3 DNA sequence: TGCGCCAGCGCGGACAGGGACTCGGGGGAGCTGTTTTTT.

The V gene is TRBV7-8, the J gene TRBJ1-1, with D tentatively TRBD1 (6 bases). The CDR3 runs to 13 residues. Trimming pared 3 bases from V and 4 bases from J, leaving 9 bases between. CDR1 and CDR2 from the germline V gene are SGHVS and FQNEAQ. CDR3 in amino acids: CASSLGGVTEAFF. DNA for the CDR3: TGTGCCAGCAGCTTGGGGGGCGTCACTGAAGCTTTCTTT.

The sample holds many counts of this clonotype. The CDR3 DNA is TGTGCCAGCAGCTGGGACAGGGCCCCATCTGGAAACACCATATATTTT. It specifies CASSWDRAPSGNTIYF. The chain recombines TRBV7-2 with TRBJ1-3; 9 bases line up with TRBD1. Germline V gene lookup returns CDR1 SGHTA and CDR2 FQGNSA. CDR3 length equals 16 residues. V shed 4 bases, J shed 1 base, and the junction held 5 bases outside the gene matches.

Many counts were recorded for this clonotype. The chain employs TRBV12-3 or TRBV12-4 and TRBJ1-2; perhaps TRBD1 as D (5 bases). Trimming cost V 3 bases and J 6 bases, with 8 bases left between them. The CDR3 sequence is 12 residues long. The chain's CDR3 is CASSLAGNGYTF. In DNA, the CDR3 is TGTGCCAGCAGTTTGGCAGGGAATGGCTACACCTTC.

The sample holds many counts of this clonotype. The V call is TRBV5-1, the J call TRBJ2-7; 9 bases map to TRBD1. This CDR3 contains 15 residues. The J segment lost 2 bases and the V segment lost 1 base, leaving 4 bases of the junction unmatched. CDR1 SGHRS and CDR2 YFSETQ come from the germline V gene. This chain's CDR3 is CASSLTGGDTYEQYF. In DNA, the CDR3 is TGCGCCAGCAGCTTGACAGGGGGCGATACCTACGAGCAGTACTTC. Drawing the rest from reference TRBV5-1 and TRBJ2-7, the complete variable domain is KAGVTQTPRYLIKTRGQQVTLSCSPISGHRSVSWYQQTPGQGLQFLFEYFSETQRNKGNFPGRFSGRQFSNSRSEMNVSTLELGDSALYLCASSLTGGDTYEQYFGPGTRLTVT.